A single sample gave rise to the 24 T cell receptor beta chains below, sequenced in a study of blood T cell repertoires in COVID-19 (dated by TCRdb to between 2020 and 2021). Library method: the immunoSEQ multiplex PCR assay. This immuneACCESS table, as held by TCRdb, lists in-frame sequences with V and J called but not all clones. Of the missing ones, under half trace to an unresolved V gene in checked studies; the others have no known cause. Within this sample are 200,000 to 250,000 clones, with around 83% of them counted one time only. Of the sample, about 8.1% falls within the top ten clones. Sequencing was performed on peripheral blood. The source is a man older than 75 with acute or convalescent COVID-19.

The sample holds one count of this clone. The chain's CDR3 is CASSDGQLNTGELFF. The CDR3 DNA sequence: TGTGCCAGCAGTGACGGACAGCTGAACACCGGGGAGCTGTTTTTT. V is TRBV25-1 and J is TRBJ2-2, with D perhaps TRBD1 (6 bases). V was trimmed by 3 bases and J by 1 base, leaving 9 bases between them. This CDR3 has 15 residues. From germline, CDR1 is MGHDK and CDR2 SYGVNS.

The chain links TRBV24-1 to TRBJ1-5, with 9 bases lining up with TRBD1. The CDR3 has 17 amino acids. Germline CDR1 reads KGHDR; CDR2 reads SFDVKD. The V segment lost 2 bases and the J segment 1 base; nucleotides outside the gene matches: 5. CDR3 sequence reads: CATSDSPGQGSNQPQHF. CDR3 nucleotides: TGTGCCACCAGTGATTCTCCGGGACAGGGAAGCAATCAGCCCCAGCATTTT.

The table lists this clone with a few counts. The chain uses TRBV7-8 and TRBJ2-7, with 10 positions matching TRBD2. CDR3 length: 15 amino acids. Germline CDR1 SGHVS, CDR2 FQNEAQ. The trim removed 7 bases at V and 0 bases at J, leaving 6 bases unmatched. CDR3 bases: TGTGCCAGCACCCGTTCTAGCGGGAGCTCCTACGAGCAGTACTTC. As protein: CASTRSSGSSYEQYF.

V usage is TRBV10-2 and J usage is TRBJ1-4; 9 bases align to TRBD1. Per the germline V gene, CDR1 is WSHSY and CDR2 is SAAADI. J gave up 8 bases and V 7 bases, and 8 bases lay outside the gene matches. The CDR3 consists of 14 residues. Here the CDR3 DNA reads TGCGCCAGCACCAGGGACAGGGTTGGAGAAAAACTGTTTTTT. Protein sequence: CASTRDRVGEKLFF.

The rearrangement uses TRBV4-1 and TRBJ2-6; D is unresolved. The germline CDR1 and CDR2 sequences are MGHRA and YSYEKL. V lost 0 bases and J 0 bases, leaving 3 bases between the germline ends. The CDR3 spans 15 residues. Here the CDR3 DNA reads TGCGCCAGCAGCCAAGAAGCCTCTGGGGCCAACGTCCTGACTTTC. It yields the protein CASSQEASGANVLTF.

This clone came up once. The V gene is TRBV25-1, the J gene TRBJ2-1; 7 bases match TRBD1. The CDR3 contains 13 residues. Germline V lookup: CDR1 MGHDK, CDR2 SYGVNS. The junction had 8 bases not matched to a gene; V was cut back by 0 bases and J by 15 bases. In nucleotides, the CDR3 is TGTGCCAGCAGTGAATATCTTCTGGACAGGTCGTTCTTC. Translation: CASSEYLLDRSFF.

This chain uses TRBV5-8 with TRBJ1-5; D is possibly TRBD1 (5 bases). This CDR3 comprises 16 residues. Germline CDR1 SGHTS, CDR2 YDEGEE. The V gene lost 3 bases and the J gene lost 7 bases, with 20 bases spanning the gap. CDR3 DNA sequence: TGTGCCAGCAGCTCGCGTTGGGTAGGGGCTGGGCAGCCCCAGCATTTT. This sequence encodes CASSSRWVGAGQPQHF. Filled out from reference TRBV5-8 and TRBJ1-5, the complete variable domain reads EAGVTQSPTHLIKTRGQQATLRCSPISGHTSVYWYQQALGLGLQFLLWYDEGEERNRGNFPPRFSGRQFPNYSSELNVNALELEDSALYLCASSSRWVGAGQPQHFGDGTRLSIL.

This clone has a handful of counts. V usage is TRBV18 and J usage is TRBJ1-4; 8 bases line up with TRBD1. The length of the CDR3 is 15 residues. Germline loops: CDR1 KGHSH, CDR2 LQKENI. The V segment lost 3 bases and the J segment 8 bases; nucleotides outside the gene matches: 8. CDR3 bases: TGTGCCAGCTCACCCCTCGGACAGGGTAGGGAAAAACTGTTTTTT. Encoded protein: CASSPLGQGREKLFF.

The CDR3 coding sequence is TGTGCCAGTAGGATTACCGGGAATACCTATAATTCACCCCTCCACTTT. It yields the protein CASRITGNTYNSPLHF. V gene TRBV19 combines with J gene TRBJ1-6, with D unclear. The CDR3 extends over 16 amino acids. The germline gives CDR1 LNHDA, CDR2 SQIVND (reference sequence). Trimming left V 6 bases short and J 2 bases short, with 14 bases between. The full variable domain, completed using reference TRBV19 and TRBJ1-6, is DGGITQSPKYLFRKEGQNVTLSCEQNLNHDAMYWYRQDPGQGLRLIYYSQIVNDFQKGDIAEGYSVSREKKESFPLTVTSAQKNPTAFYLCASRITGNTYNSPLHFGNGTRLTVT.

The chain is built from TRBV19 and TRBJ1-5; 10 bases are shared with TRBD1. With V trimmed by 3 bases and J by 0 bases, 11 bases remained unmatched. This CDR3 contains 19 residues. CDR1 and CDR2 (germline): LNHDA, SQIVND (reference sequence). Here the CDR3 DNA reads TGTGCCAGTAGTATGCCCCGGGACAGGGGCAGTAATAGCAATCAGCCCCAGCATTTT. Translated, it gives CASSMPRDRGSNSNQPQHF.

The chain is built from TRBV5-1 and TRBJ1-2; D might be TRBD1 (5 bases). There are 13 residues in the CDR3. Looked up from germline, CDR1 is SGHRS and CDR2 is YFSETQ. With 4 bases removed from V and 2 bases from J, the gap between germline ends came to 9 bases. CDR3 protein: CASSGGGNYGYTF. In nucleotides, the CDR3 is TGCGCCAGCAGCGGCGGGGGGAACTATGGCTACACCTTC.

The chain is built from TRBV14 and TRBJ1-1; 7 positions match TRBD1. CDR3 length: 13 amino acids. Germline V gene data show CDR1 as SGHDN and CDR2 as FVKESK. V lost 2 bases and J lost 11; bases outside the gene matches: 8. The CDR3 nucleotides read TGTGCCAGCAGCCAATATCCGACAGGGAGGGCTTTCTTT. Its protein product is CASSQYPTGRAFF.

This chain uses TRBV10-3 with TRBJ1-5; D is uncertain. CDR1 and CDR2 (germline): ENHRY, SYGVKD. Trimming stripped 0 bases from V and 6 bases from J, with 6 bases between. The CDR3 sequence is 13 residues long. The CDR3 region is CAISESVSQPQHF. The CDR3, as DNA: TGTGCCATCAGTGAGTCCGTGAGTCAGCCCCAGCATTTT.

In its sample, this clone was seen once. The chain recombines TRBV19 with TRBJ1-2, with D unresolved. Germline CDR1 and CDR2: LNHDA and SQIVND (reference sequence). CDR3 length equals 13 residues. V was cut by 3 bases and J by 4 bases, with 9 bases left in between. CDR3 nucleotide sequence: TGTGCCAGTAGTATTCAGGATTTCTATGGCTACACCTTC. Translation: CASSIQDFYGYTF.

This clone was recorded only once. This rearrangement joins TRBV6-6 to TRBJ2-3; 12 nucleotides line up with TRBD2. CDR3 length: 16 residues. Germline values: CDR1 MNHNY, CDR2 SVGAGI (reference sequence). V lost 2 bases to trimming and J lost 3 bases; unmatched junction nucleotides: 3. The CDR3 region is CASSYALAGGTDTQYF. The CDR3 bases are TGTGCCAGCAGTTACGCACTAGCGGGGGGTACAGATACGCAGTATTTT.

This clone appeared a single time. This chain joins TRBV5-4 and TRBJ2-2; the D gene is possibly TRBD1 (5 bases). CDR1 SGHNT and CDR2 YYREEE come from the germline V gene (reference sequence). The ends were cut back, 3 bases at V and 7 bases at J, with 19 bases in the middle. This CDR3 is built from 16 residues. DNA of the CDR3: TGTGCCAGCAGCTATTTGCCAGGTCTAGGGGTCGGGGAGCTGTTTTTT. Its translation is CASSYLPGLGVGELFF.

The chain employs TRBV10-1 and TRBJ2-3; D is possibly TRBD1 (6 bases). V lost 6 bases to trimming and J lost 3 bases, with 7 bases between them. The CDR3 length is 12 residues. The germline gives CDR1 WNHNN, CDR2 SYGVQD (reference sequence). CDR3 nucleotide sequence: TGCGCCAGCAGGGACAGTACAGATACGCAGTATTTT. Protein: CASRDSTDTQYF.

This clone came up a few times. The V and J genes are TRBV5-1 and TRBJ1-2, with D perhaps TRBD1 (5 bases). The V gene's germline CDR1 is SGHRS and CDR2 YFSETQ. The CDR3 covers 14 residues. V lost 5 bases and J 8 bases, leaving 19 bases between the germline ends. DNA of the CDR3: TGCGCCAGCAGAGGGGAGGAGGGTAGATACGGCTACACCTTC. Protein: CASRGEEGRYGYTF.

The chain couples TRBV15 to TRBJ1-2, with D possibly matching TRBD1 (6 bases). Looked up from germline, CDR1 is LNHNV and CDR2 is YYDKDF (reference sequence). The CDR3 is 14 residues long. Trimming stripped 1 base from V and 6 bases from J, with 12 bases between. The CDR3: CATSRVRTAHGYTF. As DNA, the CDR3 is TGTGCCACCAGCAGAGTACGGACAGCTCATGGCTACACCTTC.

The chain has TRBV19 and TRBJ1-1; D perhaps matches TRBD1 (6 bases). Germline loops: CDR1 LNHDA, CDR2 SQIVND (reference sequence). V gave up 5 bases and J gave up 7 bases, with 17 bases separating them. This CDR3 contains 14 residues. This CDR3 reads CASSPQGRRGEAFF. In DNA form, the CDR3 reads TGTGCCAGTAGTCCCCAGGGGCGCCGGGGTGAAGCTTTCTTT.

Here the CDR3 reads CASSRTGTQASGANVLTF. CDR3 coding DNA: TGTGCCAGCTCTCGCACCGGGACTCAAGCTTCTGGGGCCAACGTCCTGACTTTC. This chain connects TRBV18 to TRBJ2-6, with D maybe TRBD2 (6 bases). The V gene lost 6 bases and the J gene lost 1 base, with 19 bases spanning the gap. The CDR3 covers 18 residues. Per the germline V gene, CDR1 is KGHSH and CDR2 is LQKENI.

The J gene is TRBJ1-2, the V gene TRBV28, with 7 bases aligning to TRBD1. V dropped 1 base and J dropped 6; count of bases not matched to a gene: 14. There are 17 residues in the CDR3. Germline V CDR1 and CDR2: MDHEN, SYDVKM. The CDR3 DNA reads TGTGCCAGCAGTTTATTACCCTCCTTTCGACAGGGCGATGGCTACACCTTC. Amino acid sequence: CASSLLPSFRQGDGYTF.

J is TRBJ2-4 and V is TRBV29-1; possible D gene TRBD1, 6 bases. The CDR3 has 15 amino acids. Trimming removed 7 bases at V and 0 bases at J, with 16 bases between. Germline V gene sequence: CDR1 SQVTM, CDR2 ANQGSEA. The DNA of the CDR3 is TGCAGCGGCTTACAGGGTCTTCTAGCCAAAAACATTCAGTACTTC. This sequence encodes CSGLQGLLAKNIQYF.

J is TRBJ1-1 and V is TRBV9, with 7 bases fitting TRBD1. The ends lost 5 bases at V and 1 base at J; junction bases unmatched: 2. CDR1 and CDR2 from the germline V gene are SGDLS and YYNGEE. This CDR3 comprises 13 residues. This CDR3 is CASRGQKNTEAFF. In nucleotides, the CDR3 is TGTGCCAGCAGGGGACAGAAGAACACTGAAGCTTTCTTT. Looking up the rest from reference TRBV9 and TRBJ1-1 gives the full variable domain: DSGVTQTPKHLITATGQRVTLRCSPRSGDLSVYWYQQSLDQGLQFLIQYYNGEERAKGNILERFSAQQFPDLHSELNLSSLELGDSALYFCASRGQKNTEAFFGQGTRLTVV.